This T cell receptor beta chain was captured in a study of tumor-infiltrating lymphocytes in primary liver carcinoma. The germline V gene encodes CDR1 ENHRY and CDR2 SYGVKD. The length of the CDR3 is 12 amino acids, counting both ends. Priming with a constant-region primer yielded TCR beta cDNA from 450 to 550 ng total RNA. ARM-PCR, slightly modified, supplied the TCR beta libraries through three nested multiplex PCR rounds. The two initial PCR rounds, roughly 9 cycles each, used TRBV1-TRBV30 forward and C-beta reverse primers. MiXCR was run by TCRdb on the multiplex PCR reads, yielding one entry per CDR3 protein. This sample has under 200,000 distinct CDR3 sequences, with around 60% found just once. Both blood RNA, taken from unsorted whole blood, and germline DNA were extracted. Patients showed chronic HBV infection and an absence of prior treatment. A remark on this clonotype: The CDR3 does not end in the conserved phenylalanine or tryptophan, so this is likely a read error. The DNA is left out, because the CDR3 cannot be placed on it with certainty; the CDR3 is given as TCRdb lists it.

The material sequenced was peripheral blood. The genes are TRBV10-3 and TRBJ1-5. The clonotype was recovered from a woman aged 55-69 years with primary liver carcinoma and hepatitis B virus infection. CDR3 amino acids: CAISTTNQPRHY.